Here is one T cell receptor (beta chain) with its context. The antigen this receptor binds is unknown. No per-base quality is available; no much larger clone lies one base away. The sample comes from a study of CD8+CD57+ T cells in acquired aplastic anemia (dated by TCRdb to 2016 to 2019). About the study as a whole: Extracted DNA from sorted CD4+ and CD8+ cells averaged around 3.2 ug, ranging from about 0.17 to 30 ug. A CD8+CD57+ expansion meant a frequency higher than the mean frequency seen in healthy subjects.

Profiling of TCR beta VDJ combinations and CDR3 sequences used genomic DNA as the template. TCR repertoire sequencing was run on an Illumina HiSeq 2000. On the authors' methods: Repertoires were assessed using TRBV/TRBJ rearrangement plots, CDR3 size and DJ length profiles, and Simpson's diversity index. The most abundant DNA sequence in the deep sequencing data was taken as the immunodominant clone. CDR3 amino acid sequences were screened for sharing across subjects and were compared with published repertoires and the VDJdb database. TCRdb ran its own pipeline on the public reads, namely fastp trimming at Q25 and MiXCR clone calling, and kept in-frame beta chains. Rows with a matching CDR3 protein are joined into one entry that keeps the most common DNA and genes. TCRdb's processing, not the authors', yielded these V and J calls. In this sample the table shows 120,000 or so distinct CDR3 sequences, approximately 61% of which occur a single time. About 31% of the sample is held by the ten biggest clonotypes.

Broader findings and caveats from the paper: Between patients and healthy controls, no significant difference in CD8+ Simpson's diversity was found (P=0.060). Some 30 CD8+ CDR3 sequences were found to be shared between patients and controls, but these sequences appeared to be highly expressed in patients and within the immunodominant clones of the patients.

Patients chosen for sequencing had shown expansion of CD8+CD57+ cells by flow cytometry. Every patient had a diagnosis of severe acquired aplastic anemia based on International Study of Aplastic Anemia and Agranulocytosis and Camitta criteria. Patients had received no therapy at the time of blood sampling. The study deep-sequenced TCR repertoires of sorted CD4+ and CD8+ blood T cells from severe aplastic anemia patients and healthy subjects. In the USA, patient enrollment took place under clinicaltrials.gov protocols 00001620, 01623167, 00001397, 00071045, 00081523 and 00961064. Ficoll-Paque density gradient centrifugation was used to isolate peripheral blood mononuclear cells. Before DNA extraction, CD4+ and CD8+ T cells were sorted by FACS or by magnetic beads. From its cysteine to its phenylalanine, the CDR3 spans 13 amino acids. Only the CDR3 DNA is retained, 39 bases long and in frame from the first base. The trim is 6 bases for V and 3 bases for J, with a gap of 12 bases between the germline ends. CDR1 and CDR2 are drawn from the germline V gene (reference sequence): DFQATT, SNEGSKA.

The clonotype comes from a human donor with aplastic anemia. The specimen sequenced was sorted CD4+, CD8+, or CD8+CD57+ T cells (not recorded which) from PBMCs. The chain is assembled from TRBV20-1 and TRBJ2-1, with the D assignment possibly TRBD1 or TRBD2, given 5 matching bases for each. The nucleotides are TGCAGTGCCGTCCGGGACGACTACAATGAGCAGTTCTTC. It translates to CSAVRDDYNEQFF.